Listed below are T cell receptor beta chains from one sample, sequenced in a study of T cells after yellow fever vaccination. TCRdb independently ran MiXCR on the 5' RACE reads; one entry per CDR3 protein. The sample has about 130,000 distinct CDR3 sequences, over 8% seen once. Here the sequenced sample was CD8+ T cells sorted from PBMCs, taken on the day of the yellow fever booster vaccination. The receptor set was obtained from a man between 18 and 35 years old who received the YFV17D yellow fever vaccine. Both conserved end residues are part of each CDR3.

V gene,CDR3 protein
TRBV4-2,CASSPLTSGDTGELFF
TRBV4-1,CASSQRGAGTPVVQYF
TRBV7-9,CASRDTGMDGYTF
TRBV21-1,CASSKRGGEKPQHF
TRBV3-1,CASSQETSHEQYF
TRBV12-3/TRBV12-4,CASSPTLAGAYEQYF
TRBV12-3/TRBV12-4,CASSVPPGAERRNIQYF
TRBV6-2/TRBV6-3,CASRTMRRVDEKLFF
TRBV12-3/TRBV12-4,CASSSNALRNEQFF
TRBV12-3/TRBV12-4,CASSYGTGEAFF
TRBV4-1,CASGRIGPGNTIYF
TRBV27,CASSSEYSNQPQHF
TRBV4-1,CASSQVGRRDNEQFF
TRBV25-1,CASSASRRNTGELFF
TRBV14,CASSQGRVQPNEKLFF
TRBV12-3/TRBV12-4,CASSFSREYLVITDTQYF
TRBV12-3/TRBV12-4,CASSLGGVAQYF
TRBV28,CASSLFGQDLSNQPQHF
TRBV9,CASSGAETWAGGYNEQFF
TRBV12-3/TRBV12-4,CASSTDPVGQGTYGYTF
TRBV4-2,CASSQEEGIETQYF
TRBV12-3/TRBV12-4,CASRAGQRNTGELFF
TRBV15,CATPSCRHRNTEAFF